This is a list of T cell receptor beta chains from one sample in a study of T cell repertoires and Cas9 in healthy adults. Libraries were prepared by immunoSEQ multiplex PCR; TCRdb keeps only in-frame clonotypes and omits some of them. The repertoire consists of tens of thousands of clones, with less than 95% occurring once and the leading ten covering 0.84%. Sequences were obtained from CD4+ effector T cells (CD127+, CD25-, CD137-, CD154-) from PBMCs; culture status not recorded. All receptors come from a human donor in good health. CDR3s include the opening cysteine and the closing phenylalanine or tryptophan. The D gene is left open where the match is weak. Size is omitted from some rows. Given values are once, few, many or a class for expanded clones.

clone size	J gene	V gene	D gene	CDR3 protein	CDR3 DNA
NA	TRBJ1-6	TRBV4-2	NA	CASSQDGGGNSPLHF	TGTGCCAGCAGCCAAGATGGCGGGGGTAACTCACCCCTCCACTTT
NA	TRBJ1-1	TRBV2	NA	CASSSRGLNTEAFF	TGTGCCAGCAGCTCCAGGGGCCTGAACACTGAAGCTTTCTTT
few	TRBJ1-1	TRBV7-8	NA	CASSLNPRLEAFF	TGTGCCAGCAGCCTGAATCCTCGGCTGGAGGCTTTCTTT
NA	TRBJ1-1	TRBV7-8	TRBD1	CASSLARGRTEAFF	TGTGCCAGCAGCTTAGCCAGGGGGCGAACTGAAGCTTTCTTT
once	TRBJ1-1	TRBV7-9	NA	CASSLGAGVGTEAFF	TGTGCCAGCAGCTTAGGGGCAGGCGTGGGGACTGAAGCTTTCTTT
NA	TRBJ1-4	TRBV6-6	NA	CASSYGRGEKLFF	TGTGCCAGCAGTTACGGCAGGGGCGAAAAACTGTTTTTT
NA	TRBJ1-5	TRBV30	TRBD1	CAWSVGIGTAYQPQHF	TGTGCCTGGAGTGTAGGGATTGGGACAGCTTATCAGCCCCAGCATTTT
NA	TRBJ1-4	TRBV7-9	NA	CASATAGLTPERKLFF	TGTGCCAGCGCCACGGCCGGACTGACCCCCGAAAGGAAACTGTTTTTT
NA	TRBJ2-2	TRBV9	TRBD2	CASSVGGTSYTGELFF	TGTGCCAGCAGCGTAGGGGGGACTAGCTACACCGGGGAGCTGTTTTTT
NA	TRBJ1-2	TRBV5-4	TRBD1	CASSVPGQGDYGYTF	TGTGCCAGCAGCGTACCGGGACAGGGGGACTATGGCTACACCTTC
NA	TRBJ1-1	TRBV2	NA	CASSGDSVEAFF	TGTGCCAGCAGTGGAGACTCAGTAGAAGCTTTCTTT
NA	TRBJ1-2	TRBV9	NA	CASSVDSRDYGYTF	TGTGCCAGCAGCGTCGACAGTAGGGACTATGGCTACACCTTC
once	TRBJ1-3	TRBV19	TRBD1	CASSGTGQSSGNTIYF	TGTGCCAGTAGCGGGACAGGCCAGAGCTCTGGAAACACCATATATTTT
NA	TRBJ1-1	TRBV7-2	NA	CASTYRATSTEAFF	TGTGCCAGCACTTACAGGGCTACTTCCACTGAAGCTTTCTTT
NA	TRBJ1-5	TRBV2	NA	CASSDTSNQPQHF	TGTGCCAGCAGCGACACTAGCAATCAGCCCCAGCATTTT
NA	TRBJ2-1	TRBV4-3	TRBD2	CASSQQAGGPRGNEQFF	TGCGCCAGCAGCCAGCAAGCGGGGGGGCCGCGGGGCAATGAGCAGTTCTTC
NA	TRBJ2-2	TRBV5-1	TRBD2	CASNSGTTDTGELFF	TGCGCCAGTAACTCCGGGACTACCGACACCGGGGAGCTGTTTTTT
NA	TRBJ2-6	TRBV2	NA	CASSGAVSGANVLTF	TGTGCCAGCAGTGGGGCGGTATCTGGGGCCAACGTCCTGACTTTC
NA	TRBJ1-3	TRBV9	NA	CASSESGNTIYF	TGTGCCAGCAGCGAATCCGGAAACACCATATATTTT
NA	TRBJ2-2	TRBV5-1	TRBD1	CASSLQGTGELFF	TGCGCCAGCAGCTTACAGGGGACCGGGGAGCTGTTTTTT
once	TRBJ1-4	TRBV19	TRBD1	CASSNPGQGNEKLFF	TGTGCCAGTAGCAACCCGGGACAGGGGAATGAAAAACTGTTTTTT
NA	TRBJ2-3	TRBV10-3	NA	CAISDLLGGHSTTDTQYF	TGTGCCATCAGTGATTTATTAGGCGGACACTCCACTACAGATACGCAGTATTTT
NA	TRBJ2-3	TRBV11-1	TRBD2	CASSLLRTSGGFSDTQYF	TGTGCCAGCAGTCTCCTACGGACTAGCGGGGGGTTTTCAGATACGCAGTATTTT
NA	TRBJ2-5	TRBV7-9	TRBD1	CASSLAGTGGRETQYF	TGTGCCAGCAGCTTAGCTGGGACAGGGGGCAGGGAGACCCAGTACTTC
NA	TRBJ2-5	TRBV5-4	NA	CASSAQFQETQYF	TGTGCCAGCAGCGCGCAGTTCCAAGAGACCCAGTACTTC
NA	TRBJ2-7	TRBV4-1	NA	CASSQEGFTGEQYF	TGCGCCAGCAGCCAGGAAGGGTTCACGGGAGAGCAGTACTTC
NA	TRBJ2-7	TRBV6-6	NA	CASSYSHPEGEQYF	TGTGCCAGCAGTTATTCCCACCCGGAAGGCGAGCAGTACTTC
once	TRBJ1-2	TRBV28	NA	CASSLPPWTENYGYTF	TGTGCCAGCAGTTTACCGCCTTGGACAGAGAACTATGGCTACACCTTC
NA	TRBJ2-5	TRBV18	TRBD2	CASSEGLAGEETQYF	TGTGCCAGCTCAGAGGGACTAGCGGGAGAGGAGACCCAGTACTTC
NA	TRBJ1-4	TRBV7-3	TRBD1	CASRADRGNEKLFF	TGTGCCAGCAGAGCCGACAGGGGTAACGAAAAACTGTTTTTT
NA	TRBJ2-5	TRBV7-2	NA	CASGPRQAQETQYF	TGTGCCAGCGGCCCAAGACAGGCTCAAGAGACCCAGTACTTC
NA	TRBJ2-1	TRBV19	NA	CASSIVPDGDEQFF	TGTGCCAGTAGTATAGTCCCGGATGGGGATGAGCAGTTCTTC
NA	TRBJ1-2	TRBV27	TRBD1	CASSLSTTGSGYTF	TGTGCCAGCAGTTTATCAACGACAGGGTCCGGCTACACCTTC
once	TRBJ2-7	TRBV4-3	NA	CASSQGTEPFQQYF	TGCGCCAGCAGCCAAGGGACAGAACCTTTTCAGCAGTACTTC
NA	TRBJ1-1	TRBV7-3	NA	CASSLQMNTEAFF	TGTGCCAGCAGCTTACAGATGAACACTGAAGCTTTCTTT
NA	TRBJ2-4	TRBV7-2	NA	CASSPRAGAGNIQYF	TGTGCCAGCAGCCCTAGGGCGGGGGCGGGGAACATTCAGTACTTC
NA	TRBJ1-6	TRBV7-2	NA	CASSLGSGLDSPLHF	TGTGCCAGCAGCTTAGGATCCGGGTTGGATTCACCCCTCCACTTT
NA	TRBJ1-1	TRBV5-6	NA	CASSLDRGLTHSEAFF	TGTGCCAGCAGCTTGGATCGAGGGCTGACACACAGTGAAGCTTTCTTT
NA	TRBJ1-1	TRBV5-1	NA	CASSLGRGPENTEAFF	TGCGCCAGCAGCCTCGGCCGGGGTCCCGAGAACACTGAAGCTTTCTTT
once	TRBJ2-3	TRBV7-2	NA	CASSFGPTDTQYF	TGTGCCAGCAGCTTCGGACCCACAGATACGCAGTATTTT
NA	TRBJ2-1	TRBV5-4	NA	CASSLDIRSYNEQFF	TGTGCCAGCAGCTTGGACATCCGCTCCTACAATGAGCAGTTCTTC
NA	TRBJ1-1	TRBV4-3	NA	CASSQWGGGGTEAFF	TGCGCCAGCAGCCAATGGGGTGGGGGCGGCACTGAAGCTTTCTTT
once	TRBJ1-1	TRBV20-1	NA	CSARPGTEAFF	TGCAGTGCTAGACCGGGGACTGAAGCTTTCTTT
NA	TRBJ1-1	TRBV4-3	NA	CASSQGHEGGNLNTEAFF	TGCGCCAGCAGCCAAGGACACGAGGGGGGGAACCTGAACACTGAAGCTTTCTTT
NA	TRBJ1-2	TRBV6-6	NA	CASTQPGVNGYTF	TGTGCCAGCACCCAACCAGGGGTGAATGGCTACACCTTC